This TCR beta chain came from a study of tumor-infiltrating lymphocytes in primary liver carcinoma. Background on the study: Sample yields of productive TCRbeta reads, ranging from roughly 3.65 to 8 million, were similar across tissue types.

Study-wide points: Tumor region pairs outstripped tumor-adjacent and tumor-blood pairs in overlap.

Unsorted whole blood yielded blood RNA, and germline DNA was extracted as well. A primer matching the constant region was used to make TCR beta cDNA from 500 to 650 ng of total RNA. Each TCR beta library was derived from three nested multiplex PCR rounds that employed slightly modified ARM-PCR. TCRdb processed the multiplex PCR reads anew with MiXCR; each CDR3 protein has one entry. The sample lists fewer than 350,000 distinct CDR3 sequences, around three fifths seen once, with around 9.5% in the top ten. With regard to this clonotype: The antigen remains unidentified.

Sequencing input: peripheral blood. This TCR came from a man aged 40-49 years with primary liver carcinoma and hepatitis B virus infection.

The CDR3 is CASSGPGRASYGYTF. The CDR3 nucleotides read TGTGCCAGCAGCGGGCCAGGGAGGGCGAGCTATGGCTACACCTTC. V usage is TRBV6-1 and J usage is TRBJ1-2, with TRBD1 as a possible D gene (5 bases). Trimming shortened V by 6 bases and J by 4 bases, and 18 bases separated the two germline ends. Germline CDR1 is MNHNS and CDR2 is SASEGT. This CDR3 has 15 residues.